One and the same sample provided the 26 T cell receptor beta chains below, sequenced in a study of beta chain features in type 1 diabetes. Antigen specificity for these receptors is unknown. Points from the study as a whole: All four CD4+ subsets of Type 1 diabetes patients contained TCRB CDR3s that were moderately but significantly shorter.

The authors reverse transcribed all of the isolated RNA, so sequencing captured expressed TCRB transcripts. Method: immunoSEQ multiplex PCR; TCRdb's copy keeps in-frame clones and lacks some. The sample shows under 350,000 clones, approximately 25% of them seen only once. Sequencing used naive CD4+ T cells from blood. The receptors derive from a woman in her thirties with type 1 diabetes.

This clone has more than one count but fewer than ten. The J gene is TRBJ2-1, the V gene TRBV15; D perhaps matches TRBD2 (6 bases). The CDR3 extends over 17 amino acids. V lost 1 base and J 0 bases, leaving 13 bases between the germline ends. Germline lookup yields CDR1 LNHNV and CDR2 YYDKDF (reference sequence). CDR3 in DNA: TGTGCCACCAGCAGAGGTCTAGCGCAGAGCTCCTACAATGAGCAGTTCTTC. Protein: CATSRGLAQSSYNEQFF.

This chain connects TRBV29-1 to TRBJ2-3; D uncertain. Between the trimmed V and J ends, which lost 4 bases and 0 bases, there was a span of 14 bases. This CDR3 comprises 15 residues. Germline values: CDR1 SQVTM, CDR2 ANQGSEA. CDR3 in amino acids: CSVVGVPASTDTQYF. DNA of the CDR3: TGCAGCGTTGTAGGAGTTCCTGCTAGCACAGATACGCAGTATTTT.

Worth noting for this clone: Different DNA sequences within this sample yield the same CDR3. V and J are TRBV7-9 and TRBJ1-2; TRBD1 agrees at 9 bases. Germline CDR1 reads SEHNR; CDR2 reads FQNEAQ (reference sequence). The CDR3 consists of 13 residues. Trimming removed 3 bases from V and 7 bases from J; junction bases left unmatched: 3. CDR3 nucleotide sequence: TGTGCCAGCAGCTTGGGACAGGGTAGTGGCTACACCTTC. Protein product: CASSLGQGSGYTF.

The V gene is TRBV11-3, the J gene TRBJ1-2; 7 nucleotides agree with TRBD1. The J segment lost 2 bases and the V segment lost 1 base, leaving 4 bases of the junction unmatched. This CDR3 has 15 amino acids. Looked up from germline, CDR1 is SGHNT and CDR2 is YENEEA. The CDR3 region is CASSLAGQENYGYTF. Here the CDR3 DNA reads TGTGCCAGCAGCTTAGCCGGACAGGAGAACTATGGCTACACCTTC.

In its sample, this clone was seen a few times. J is TRBJ2-7 and V is TRBV30; 7 bases map to TRBD2. V shed 5 bases and J 2 bases; nucleotides not matched to a gene: 6. The germline gives CDR1 GTSNPN, CDR2 SVGIG (reference sequence). This CDR3 contains 13 residues. CDR3: CAWGLGGAYEQYF. CDR3 bases: TGTGCCTGGGGCTTGGGGGGGGCCTACGAGCAGTACTTC.

This clone was seen a handful of times. V gene TRBV29-1 combines with J gene TRBJ1-3; possible D gene TRBD1, 5 bases. There are 14 residues in the CDR3. V was clipped by 7 bases and J by 0 bases, with 13 bases between them. Germline V CDR1 and CDR2: SQVTM, ANQGSEA. CDR3 in amino acids: CSGRGGGSGNTIYF. CDR3 nucleotides: TGCAGCGGCCGTGGGGGGGGCTCTGGAAACACCATATATTTT. The full variable domain, its missing parts supplied by reference TRBV29-1 and TRBJ1-3, is SAVISQKPSRDICQRGTSLTIQCQVDSQVTMMFWYRQQPGQSLTLIATANQGSEATYESGFVIDKFPISRPNLTFSTLTVSNMSPEDSSIYLCSGRGGGSGNTIYFGEGSWLTVV.

The chain combines TRBV5-1 with TRBJ1-1; 7 bases agree with TRBD1. CDR1 SGHRS and CDR2 YFSETQ come from the germline V gene. The V and J ends lost 1 base and 8 bases, in that order; junction bases with no gene match: 8. CDR3 length: 14 residues. CDR3 in amino acids: CASSLRSGDSEAFF. CDR3 coding DNA: TGCGCCAGCAGCTTGCGGTCGGGGGACAGCGAAGCTTTCTTT.

The chain employs TRBV2 and TRBJ2-7, with 8 bases matching TRBD2. This CDR3 is built from 14 residues. The V gene end was trimmed by 6 bases and the J gene end by 1 base; junction bases not matched to a gene: 5. Germline CDR1 reads SNHLY; CDR2 reads FYNNEI. In DNA form, the CDR3 reads TGTGCCAGCAGGCCCGAGCGGGAGTCCTACGAGCAGTACTTC. Its translation: CASRPERESYEQYF.

This chain links TRBV30 with TRBJ2-3; D unclear. The V gene lost 3 bases and the J gene lost 0 bases, with 10 bases spanning the gap. CDR1 is GTSNPN and CDR2 is SVGIG in the germline V gene (reference sequence). This CDR3 has 14 amino acids. The DNA for the CDR3 is TGTGCCTGGAGGGGCAGTTCCAGCACAGATACGCAGTATTTT. This sequence encodes CAWRGSSSTDTQYF.

The chain carries TRBV25-1 and TRBJ1-2; 9 positions agree with TRBD1. This CDR3 has 14 residues. After removal of 2 bases from V and 4 bases from J, the junction contained 2 bases not matched to a gene. Germline CDR1 and CDR2: MGHDK and SYGVNS. CDR3 sequence: CASSEGQGSYGYTF. The CDR3 bases are TGTGCCAGCAGTGAAGGACAGGGGAGCTATGGCTACACCTTC.

This chain links TRBV5-1 with TRBJ2-5, with D maybe TRBD2 (6 bases). V was trimmed by 3 bases and J by 9 bases, leaving 21 bases between them. This CDR3 spans 15 amino acids. CDR1 SGHRS and CDR2 YFSETQ come from the germline V gene. The CDR3 spells CASSSGDSGPEAQYF. CDR3 DNA: TGCGCCAGCAGCTCTGGGGACTCGGGCCCGGAGGCCCAGTACTTC.

With respect to this clone: Other DNA sequences from this sample encode an identical CDR3 as well. This sequence joins TRBV30 and TRBJ1-5; D is unclear. Trimming shortened V by 3 bases and J by 3 bases, and 9 bases separated the two germline ends. There are 13 residues in the CDR3. Germline V gene sequence: CDR1 GTSNPN, CDR2 SVGIG (reference sequence). The chain's CDR3 is CAWSGLFNQPQHF. CDR3 in DNA: TGTGCCTGGAGCGGACTGTTCAATCAGCCCCAGCATTTT. The entire variable domain, with the rest obtained from reference TRBV30 and TRBJ1-5, is as follows: SQTIHQWPATLVQPVGSPLSLECTVEGTSNPNLYWYRQAAGRGLQLLFYSVGIGQISSEVPQNLSASRPQDRQFILSSKKLLLSDSGFYLCAWSGLFNQPQHFGDGTRLSIL.

This clone was seen a few times. The chain combines TRBV29-1 with TRBJ2-4; 12 bases fit TRBD2. Trimming removed 7 bases from V and 8 bases from J; junction bases left unmatched: 6. Germline-derived CDR1 and CDR2 are SQVTM and ANQGSEA. CDR3 length equals 13 residues. CDR3 sequence reads: CSASGRARYIQYF. DNA of the CDR3: TGCAGCGCTAGCGGGAGGGCCCGCTACATTCAGTACTTC.

The V gene is TRBV18, the J gene TRBJ2-1; D is uncertain. CDR1 is KGHSH, CDR2 LQKENI, per germline. Trimming pared 4 bases from V and 8 bases from J, leaving 15 bases between. The CDR3 consists of 14 residues. CDR3 DNA: TGTGCCAGCTCACTTCTCCTAGATATCGATGAGCAGTTCTTC. Its translation: CASSLLLDIDEQFF.

The chain has TRBV9 and TRBJ2-5; 13 bases map to TRBD2. Germline-derived CDR1 and CDR2 are SGDLS and YYNGEE. The CDR3 contains 16 residues. The J segment lost 5 bases and the V segment lost 4 bases, leaving 8 bases of the junction unmatched. The CDR3 spells CASSSGLAGIGETQYF. CDR3 nucleotides: TGTGCCAGCAGCTCGGGACTAGCGGGAATCGGGGAGACCCAGTACTTC.

The genes are TRBV9 and TRBJ2-3; 8 nucleotides match TRBD2. There are 16 residues in the CDR3. Per germline, CDR1 SGDLS and CDR2 YYNGEE. Unmatched junction bases numbered 9, after V lost 0 bases and J lost 6 bases. In DNA form, the CDR3 reads TGTGCCAGCAGCGTAGGGGGACTAGTTAGTTTGGATACGCAGTATTTT. Encoded protein: CASSVGGLVSLDTQYF.

This clone was counted a few times. The rearrangement uses TRBV7-9 and TRBJ2-1, with D possibly matching TRBD2 (6 bases). Looked up from germline, CDR1 is SEHNR and CDR2 is FQNEAQ (reference sequence). V dropped 2 bases and J dropped 16 bases, with 18 bases sitting between them. The CDR3 covers 13 residues. In nucleotides, the CDR3 is TGTGCCAGCAGCTTACTGGCGTCGGGACTGCTATTCTTC. Encoded protein: CASSLLASGLLFF.

The chain links TRBV5-1 to TRBJ1-2, with D possibly TRBD1 on 6 matching bases. Germline V gene lookup returns CDR1 SGHRS and CDR2 YFSETQ. This CDR3 is 14 amino acids long. V gave up 3 bases and J gave up 8 bases, with 17 bases separating them. CDR3 loop: CASSYQQGSEGYTF. The CDR3 DNA reads as TGCGCCAGCAGCTACCAACAGGGATCGGAGGGCTACACCTTC.

The CDR3 DNA follows: TGCGCCAGCAGTGAGTGGGAGAGCTCCTACAATGAGCAGTTCTTC. This encodes CASSEWESSYNEQFF. The chain links TRBV10-2 to TRBJ2-1; the D gene is possibly TRBD2 (5 bases). The V end was cut by 1 base, the J end by 0 bases, with 7 bases between. The CDR3 consists of 15 residues. Germline V gene lookup returns CDR1 WSHSY and CDR2 SAAADI.

This clone occurred a few times. An end of the junction differs from the germline gene, which may be a read error. The chain recombines TRBV7-9 with TRBJ1-1; 8 nucleotides match TRBD1. This CDR3 spans 17 amino acids. CDR1 is SEHNR, CDR2 FQNEAQ, per germline (reference sequence). CDR3 amino acids: CASSRNDPRTGNPEAFF. CDR3 coding DNA: TGTGCCAGCAGCAGAAATGACCCAAGGACAGGGAACCCTGAAGCTTTCTTT.

The rearrangement joins TRBV18 to TRBJ2-2; 9 positions match TRBD1. CDR1 and CDR2 (germline): KGHSH, LQKENI. The CDR3 consists of 16 residues. V dropped 2 bases and J dropped 3; count of bases not matched to a gene: 4. For the CDR3, the DNA is TGTGCCAGCTCACCAATGGGACAGGGAGACACCGGGGAGCTGTTTTTT. This codes for CASSPMGQGDTGELFF.

This clone was counted a single time. This chain connects TRBV9 to TRBJ2-5; 9 bases line up with TRBD2. Germline assignment: CDR1 SGDLS and CDR2 YYNGEE. V gave up 0 bases and J gave up 4 bases; unmatched junction bases: 7. The CDR3 length is 16 residues. The CDR3 DNA follows: TGTGCCAGCAGCGTAGGGGTGCGGGAGGGCCGAGAGACCCAGTACTTC. This gives the protein CASSVGVREGRETQYF.

This clone was recorded a few times. The genes are TRBV29-1 and TRBJ1-1; maybe TRBD1 (6 bases). The germline V gene encodes CDR1 SQVTM and CDR2 ANQGSEA. Deletions cut 6 bases from V and 7 bases from J, with 12 bases between. This CDR3 spans 11 amino acids. CDR3 coding DNA: TGCAGCGTCTCACAGGGACATGAAGCTTTCTTT. It translates to CSVSQGHEAFF.

This clone was detected once. The chain has TRBV19 and TRBJ2-5; D is unresolved. The length of the CDR3 is 14 residues. V was pared by 3 bases and J by 2 bases, with 10 bases between. CDR1 is LNHDA, CDR2 SQIVND, per germline (reference sequence). The DNA of the CDR3 is TGTGCCAGTAGTATGAGTAACCCGCAAGAGACCCAGTACTTC. It yields the protein CASSMSNPQETQYF.

The chain employs TRBV18 and TRBJ1-2, with 11 positions matching TRBD1. The germline gives CDR1 KGHSH, CDR2 LQKENI. This CDR3 comprises 17 residues. Trimming cost V 6 bases and J 2 bases; bases outside gene matches: 11. This chain's CDR3 is CASSVGQGALLNYGYTF. In DNA, the CDR3 is TGTGCCAGCTCCGTTGGACAGGGGGCGCTTCTAAACTATGGCTACACCTTC.

This chain connects TRBV7-3 to TRBJ2-3; D uncertain. Trimming removed 2 bases from V and 6 bases from J, with 18 bases in between. CDR1 and CDR2 (germline): SGHTA, FQGTGA. The CDR3 contains 16 residues. CDR3 amino acids: CASSLGVGHTIDTQYF. The CDR3 bases are TGTGCCAGCAGCTTAGGAGTAGGTCATACGATCGATACGCAGTATTTT.